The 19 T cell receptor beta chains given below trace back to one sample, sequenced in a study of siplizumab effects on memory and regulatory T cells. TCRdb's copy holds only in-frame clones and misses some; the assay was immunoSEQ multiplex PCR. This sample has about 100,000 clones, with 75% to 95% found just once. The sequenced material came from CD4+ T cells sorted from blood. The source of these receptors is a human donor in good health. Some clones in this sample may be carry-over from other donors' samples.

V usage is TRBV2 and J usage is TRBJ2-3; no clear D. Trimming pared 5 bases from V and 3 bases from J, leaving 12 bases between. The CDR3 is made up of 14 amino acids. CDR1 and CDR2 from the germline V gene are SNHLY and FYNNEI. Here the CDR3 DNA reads TGTGCCAGCAGTTTTCCGGTCGGGACAGATACGCAGTATTTT. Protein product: CASSFPVGTDTQYF. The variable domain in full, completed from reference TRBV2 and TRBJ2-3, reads EPEVTQTPSHQVTQMGQEVILRCVPISNHLYFYWYRQILGQKVEFLVSFYNNEISEKSEIFDDQFSVERPDGSNFTLKIRSTKLEDSAMYFCASSFPVGTDTQYFGPGTRLTVL.

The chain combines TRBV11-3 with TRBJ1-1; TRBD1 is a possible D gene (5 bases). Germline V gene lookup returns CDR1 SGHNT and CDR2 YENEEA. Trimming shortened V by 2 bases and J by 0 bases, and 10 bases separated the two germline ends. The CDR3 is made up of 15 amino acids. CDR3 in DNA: TGTGCCAGCAGCTTAAACGGGGGAATGAACACTGAAGCTTTCTTT. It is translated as CASSLNGGMNTEAFF.

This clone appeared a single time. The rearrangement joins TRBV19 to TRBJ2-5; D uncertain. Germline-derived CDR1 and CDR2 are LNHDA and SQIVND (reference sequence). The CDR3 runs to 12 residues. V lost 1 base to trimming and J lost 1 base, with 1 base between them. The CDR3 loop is CASSIGQETQYF. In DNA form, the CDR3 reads TGTGCCAGTAGTATAGGCCAAGAGACCCAGTACTTC.

The CDR3 DNA sequence: TGCAGCGTCGCCCTTTTTAAAGACGGACAGCCAATGAACACCGGGGAGCTGTTTTTT. It codes for CSVALFKDGQPMNTGELFF. The V gene is TRBV29-1, the J gene TRBJ2-2, with a tentative D call TRBD1 (6 bases). Germline CDR1 reads SQVTM; CDR2 reads ANQGSEA. CDR3 length equals 19 residues. V was pared by 6 bases and J by 1 base, with 27 bases between.

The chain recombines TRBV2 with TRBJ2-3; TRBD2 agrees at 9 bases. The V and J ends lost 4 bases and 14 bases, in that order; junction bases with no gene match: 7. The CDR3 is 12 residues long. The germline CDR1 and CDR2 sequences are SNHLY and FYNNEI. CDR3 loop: CASSAGGTSTYF. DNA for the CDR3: TGTGCCAGCAGTGCGGGCGGGACTAGCACGTATTTT.

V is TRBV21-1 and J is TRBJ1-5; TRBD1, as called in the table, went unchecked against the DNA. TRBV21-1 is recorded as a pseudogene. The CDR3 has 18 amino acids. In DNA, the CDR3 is TGTGCCAGCAGCAAAAGGATCCCGGGACATCCAAGCAATCAGCCCCAGCATTTT. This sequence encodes CASSKRIPGHPSNQPQHF.

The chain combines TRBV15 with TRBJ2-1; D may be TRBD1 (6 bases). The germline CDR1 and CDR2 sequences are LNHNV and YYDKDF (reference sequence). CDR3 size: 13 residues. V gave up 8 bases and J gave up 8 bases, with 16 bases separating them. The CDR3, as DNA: TGTGCCACCGCGACAGGCCTGGGGCATGAGCAGTTCTTC. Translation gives CATATGLGHEQFF.

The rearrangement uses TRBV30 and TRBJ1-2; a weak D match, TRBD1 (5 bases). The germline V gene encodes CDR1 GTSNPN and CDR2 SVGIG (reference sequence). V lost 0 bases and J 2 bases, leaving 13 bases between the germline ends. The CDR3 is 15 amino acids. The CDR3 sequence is CAWSVPPGVNYGYTF. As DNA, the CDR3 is TGTGCCTGGAGTGTACCACCGGGGGTGAACTATGGCTACACCTTC.

The CDR3 bases are TGTGCCAGTAGTAGGCAGGGTGTCTACGAGCAGTACTTC. Amino acid sequence: CASSRQGVYEQYF. The chain carries TRBV19 and TRBJ2-7; D possibly corresponds to TRBD1 (5 bases). Germline CDR1 reads LNHDA; CDR2 reads SQIVND (reference sequence). This CDR3 spans 13 amino acids. V lost 4 bases to trimming and J lost 3 bases, with 10 bases between them.

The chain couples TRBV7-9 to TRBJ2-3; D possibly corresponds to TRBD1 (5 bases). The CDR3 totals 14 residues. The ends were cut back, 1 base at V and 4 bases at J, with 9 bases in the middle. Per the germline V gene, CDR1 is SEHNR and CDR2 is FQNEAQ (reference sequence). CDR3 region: CASSLVAGPDTQYF. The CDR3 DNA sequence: TGTGCCAGCAGCTTAGTGGCAGGGCCAGATACGCAGTATTTT.

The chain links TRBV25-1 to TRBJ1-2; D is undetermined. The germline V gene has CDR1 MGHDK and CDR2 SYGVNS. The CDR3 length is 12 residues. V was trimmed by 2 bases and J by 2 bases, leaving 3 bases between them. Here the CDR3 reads CASSEQNYGYTF. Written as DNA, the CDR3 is TGTGCCAGCAGTGAACAGAACTATGGCTACACCTTC.

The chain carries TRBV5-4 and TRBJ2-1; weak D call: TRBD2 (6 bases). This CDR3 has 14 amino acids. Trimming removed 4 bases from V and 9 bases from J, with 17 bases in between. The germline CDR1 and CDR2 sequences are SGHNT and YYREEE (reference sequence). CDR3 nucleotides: TGTGCCAGCAGCCTGGAGCCGGGAGTGGGTGAGCAGTTCTTC. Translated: CASSLEPGVGEQFF.

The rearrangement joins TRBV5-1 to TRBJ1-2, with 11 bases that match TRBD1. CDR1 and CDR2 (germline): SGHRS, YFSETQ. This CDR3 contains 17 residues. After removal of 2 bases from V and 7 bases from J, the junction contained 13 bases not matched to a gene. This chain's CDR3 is CASSFSGTGGFSGGYTF. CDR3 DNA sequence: TGCGCCAGCAGCTTCTCCGGGACAGGGGGATTTTCCGGTGGCTACACCTTC.

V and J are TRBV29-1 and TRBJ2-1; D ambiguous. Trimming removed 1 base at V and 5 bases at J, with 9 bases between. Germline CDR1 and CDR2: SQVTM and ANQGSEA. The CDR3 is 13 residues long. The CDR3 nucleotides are TGCAGCGTTGAAGTGGTTCAGGACAATGAGCAGTTCTTC. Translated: CSVEVVQDNEQFF.

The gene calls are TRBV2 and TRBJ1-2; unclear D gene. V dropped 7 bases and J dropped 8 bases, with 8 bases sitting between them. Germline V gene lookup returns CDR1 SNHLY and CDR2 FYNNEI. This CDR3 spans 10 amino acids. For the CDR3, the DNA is TGTGCCAGCAATGCGGTCGGCTACACCTTC. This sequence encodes CASNAVGYTF.

The CDR3 loop reads CASSFRQGGATNEKLFF. The CDR3 DNA reads as TGTGCCAGCAGCTTTCGACAGGGCGGCGCAACTAATGAAAAACTGTTTTTT. The J gene is TRBJ1-4, the V gene TRBV14; 7 bases map to TRBD1. Germline V gives CDR1 SGHDN, CDR2 FVKESK. This CDR3 is 17 amino acids long. V was pared by 5 bases and J by 0 bases, with 9 bases of the junction left unmatched.

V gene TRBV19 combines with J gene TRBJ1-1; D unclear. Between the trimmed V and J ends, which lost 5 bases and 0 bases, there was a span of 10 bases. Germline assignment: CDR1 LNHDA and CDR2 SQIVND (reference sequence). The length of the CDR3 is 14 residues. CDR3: CASSPPRLNTEAFF. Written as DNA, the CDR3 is TGTGCCAGTAGTCCCCCAAGATTGAACACTGAAGCTTTCTTT.

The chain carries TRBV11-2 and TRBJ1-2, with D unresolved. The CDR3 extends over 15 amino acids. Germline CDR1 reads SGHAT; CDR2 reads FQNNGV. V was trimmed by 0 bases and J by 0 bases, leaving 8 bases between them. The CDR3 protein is CASSLDWQPNYGYTF. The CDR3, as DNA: TGTGCCAGCAGCTTAGATTGGCAGCCTAACTATGGCTACACCTTC.

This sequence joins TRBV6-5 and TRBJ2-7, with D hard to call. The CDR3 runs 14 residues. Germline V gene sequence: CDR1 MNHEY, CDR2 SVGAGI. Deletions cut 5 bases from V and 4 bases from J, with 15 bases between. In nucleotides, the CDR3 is TGTGCCAGCAGTGTACAAGGTACGGGTTACGAGCAGTACTTC. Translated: CASSVQGTGYEQYF.